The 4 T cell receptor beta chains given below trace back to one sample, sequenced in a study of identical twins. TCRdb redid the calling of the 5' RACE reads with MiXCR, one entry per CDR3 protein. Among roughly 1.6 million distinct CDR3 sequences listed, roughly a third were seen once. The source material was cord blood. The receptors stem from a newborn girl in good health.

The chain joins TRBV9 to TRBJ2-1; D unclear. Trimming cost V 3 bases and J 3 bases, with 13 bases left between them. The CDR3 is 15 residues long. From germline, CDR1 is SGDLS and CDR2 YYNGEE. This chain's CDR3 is CASSEGSRSYNEQFF. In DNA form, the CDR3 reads TGTGCCAGCAGCGAAGGATCCCGGAGCTACAATGAGCAGTTCTTC.

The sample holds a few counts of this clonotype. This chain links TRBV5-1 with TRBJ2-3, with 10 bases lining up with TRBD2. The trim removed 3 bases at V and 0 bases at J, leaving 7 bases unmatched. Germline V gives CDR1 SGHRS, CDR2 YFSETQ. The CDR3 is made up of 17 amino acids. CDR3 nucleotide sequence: TGCGCCAGCAGCTCCCTCCCTAGCGGGAGTAGCACAGATACGCAGTATTTT. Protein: CASSSLPSGSSTDTQYF.

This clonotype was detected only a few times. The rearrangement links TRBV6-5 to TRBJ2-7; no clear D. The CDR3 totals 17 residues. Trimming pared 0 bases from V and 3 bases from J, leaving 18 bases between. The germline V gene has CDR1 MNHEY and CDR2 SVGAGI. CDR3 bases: TGTGCCAGCAGTTACTCCTCGGGTAGCATCTTCTACTACGAGCAGTACTTC. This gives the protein CASSYSSGSIFYYEQYF.

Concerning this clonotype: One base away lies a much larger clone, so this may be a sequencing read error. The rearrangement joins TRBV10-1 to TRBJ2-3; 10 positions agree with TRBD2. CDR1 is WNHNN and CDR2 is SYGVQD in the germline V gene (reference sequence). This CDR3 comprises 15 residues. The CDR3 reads CASSEPSGGTDMQYF. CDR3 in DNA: TGCGCCAGCAGTGAACCTAGCGGGGGCACAGATATGCAGTATTTT.